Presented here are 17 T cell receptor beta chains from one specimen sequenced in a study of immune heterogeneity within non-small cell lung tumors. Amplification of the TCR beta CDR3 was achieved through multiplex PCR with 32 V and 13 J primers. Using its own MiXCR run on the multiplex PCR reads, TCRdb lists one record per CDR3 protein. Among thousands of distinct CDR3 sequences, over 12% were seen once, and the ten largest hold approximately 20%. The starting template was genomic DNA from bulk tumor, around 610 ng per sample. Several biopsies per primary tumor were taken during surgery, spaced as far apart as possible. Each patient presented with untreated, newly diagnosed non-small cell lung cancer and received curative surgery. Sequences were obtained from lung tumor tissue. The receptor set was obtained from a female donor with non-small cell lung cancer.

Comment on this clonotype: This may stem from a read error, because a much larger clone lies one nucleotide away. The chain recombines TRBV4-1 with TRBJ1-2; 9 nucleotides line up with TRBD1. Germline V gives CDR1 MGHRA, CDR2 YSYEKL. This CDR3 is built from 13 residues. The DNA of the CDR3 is TGCGCCAACAGCCAAGGGACAGGGACGGGCTACACCTTC. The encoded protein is CANSQGTGTGYTF.

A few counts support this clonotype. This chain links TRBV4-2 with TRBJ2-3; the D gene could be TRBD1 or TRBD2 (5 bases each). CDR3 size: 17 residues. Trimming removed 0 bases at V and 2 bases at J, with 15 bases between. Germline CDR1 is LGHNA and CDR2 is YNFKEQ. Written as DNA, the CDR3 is TGTGCCAGCAGCCAAGAAGACCGGGACCTCAACACAGATACGCAGTATTTT. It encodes CASSQEDRDLNTDTQYF.

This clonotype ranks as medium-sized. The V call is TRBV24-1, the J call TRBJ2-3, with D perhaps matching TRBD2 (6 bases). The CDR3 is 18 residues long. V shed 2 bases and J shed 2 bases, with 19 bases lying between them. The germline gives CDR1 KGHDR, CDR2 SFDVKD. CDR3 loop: CATSDSSRRESPTDTQYF. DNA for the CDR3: TGTGCCACCAGTGATTCCTCGAGGAGGGAGAGCCCCACAGATACGCAGTATTTT.

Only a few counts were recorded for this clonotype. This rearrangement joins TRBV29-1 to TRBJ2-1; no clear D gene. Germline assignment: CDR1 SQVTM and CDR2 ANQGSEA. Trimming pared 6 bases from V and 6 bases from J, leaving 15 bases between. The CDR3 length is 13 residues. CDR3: CSVKGMVFNEQFF. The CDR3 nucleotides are TGCAGCGTAAAGGGAATGGTCTTCAATGAGCAGTTCTTC.

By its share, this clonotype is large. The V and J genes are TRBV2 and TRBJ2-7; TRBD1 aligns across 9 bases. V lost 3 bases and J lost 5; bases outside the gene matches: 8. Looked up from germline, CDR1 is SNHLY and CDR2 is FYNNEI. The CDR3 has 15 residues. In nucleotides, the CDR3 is TGTGCCAGCAGTGAGTCCCGGGACAGGGTCCACGAGCAGTACTTC. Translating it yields CASSESRDRVHEQYF.

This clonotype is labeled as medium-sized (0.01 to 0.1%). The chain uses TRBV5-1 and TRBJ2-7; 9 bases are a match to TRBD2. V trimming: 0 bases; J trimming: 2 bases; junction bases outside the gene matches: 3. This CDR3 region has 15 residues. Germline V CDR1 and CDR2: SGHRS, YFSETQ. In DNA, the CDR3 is TGCGCCAGCAGCTTGGTAGCGGGAGATACCTACGAGCAGTACTTC. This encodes CASSLVAGDTYEQYF.

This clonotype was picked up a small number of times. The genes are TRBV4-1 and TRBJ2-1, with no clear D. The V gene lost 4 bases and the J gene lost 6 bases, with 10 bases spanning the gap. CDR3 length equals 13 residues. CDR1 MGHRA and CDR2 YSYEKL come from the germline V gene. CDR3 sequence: CASSRLGSNEQFF. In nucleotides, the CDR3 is TGCGCCAGCAGCCGATTGGGCAGCAATGAGCAGTTCTTC.

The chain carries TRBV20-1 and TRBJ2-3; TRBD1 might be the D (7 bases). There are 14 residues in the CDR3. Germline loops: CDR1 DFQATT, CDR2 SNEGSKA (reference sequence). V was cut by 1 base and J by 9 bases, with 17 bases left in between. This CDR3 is CSARGRRGRETQYF. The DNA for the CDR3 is TGCAGTGCTAGAGGGCGTAGGGGGCGGGAAACGCAGTATTTT.

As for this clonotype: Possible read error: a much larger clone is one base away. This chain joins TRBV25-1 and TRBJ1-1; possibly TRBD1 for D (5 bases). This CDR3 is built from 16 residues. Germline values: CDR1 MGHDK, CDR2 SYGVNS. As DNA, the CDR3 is TGTGCCAGCAGTGAACCGGGGCAACTTGGGAACACTGAAGCTTCCTTT. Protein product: CASSEPGQLGNTEASF.

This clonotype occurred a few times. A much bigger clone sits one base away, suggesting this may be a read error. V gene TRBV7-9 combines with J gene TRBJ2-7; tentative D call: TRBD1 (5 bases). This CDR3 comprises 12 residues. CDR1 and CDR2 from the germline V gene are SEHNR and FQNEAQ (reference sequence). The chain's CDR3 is CASRQGSYVQYF. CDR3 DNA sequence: TGTGCCAGCAGGCAGGGCTCCTACGTGCAGTACTTC.

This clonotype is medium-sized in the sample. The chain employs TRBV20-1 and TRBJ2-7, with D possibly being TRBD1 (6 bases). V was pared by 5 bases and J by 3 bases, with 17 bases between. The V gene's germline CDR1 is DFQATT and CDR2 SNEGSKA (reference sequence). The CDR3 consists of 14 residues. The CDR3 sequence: CSAPPDGQSYEQYF. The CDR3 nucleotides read TGCAGTGCTCCACCGGATGGACAGAGCTACGAGCAGTACTTC.

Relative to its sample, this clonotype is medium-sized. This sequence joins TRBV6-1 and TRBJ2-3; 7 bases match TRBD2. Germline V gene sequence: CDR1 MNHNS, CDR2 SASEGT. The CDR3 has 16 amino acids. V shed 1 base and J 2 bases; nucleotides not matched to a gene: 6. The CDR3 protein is CASSEVGLGFTDTQYF. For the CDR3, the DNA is TGTGCCAGCAGTGAAGTCGGACTAGGGTTCACAGATACGCAGTATTTT.

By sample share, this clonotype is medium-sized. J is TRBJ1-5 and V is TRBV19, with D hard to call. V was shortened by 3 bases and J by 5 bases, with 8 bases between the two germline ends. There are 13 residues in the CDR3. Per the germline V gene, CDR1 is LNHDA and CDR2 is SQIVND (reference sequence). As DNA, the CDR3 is TGTGCCAGTAGTATTTGGAGGTATCAGCCCCAGCATTTT. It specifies CASSIWRYQPQHF.

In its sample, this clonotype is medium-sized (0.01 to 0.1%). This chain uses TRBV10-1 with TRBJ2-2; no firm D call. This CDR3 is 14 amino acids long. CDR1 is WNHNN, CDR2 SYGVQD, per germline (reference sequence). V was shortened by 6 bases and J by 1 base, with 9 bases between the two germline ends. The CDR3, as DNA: TGCGCCAGCAGGGCGGATCAGAACACCGGGGAGCTGTTTTTT. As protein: CASRADQNTGELFF.

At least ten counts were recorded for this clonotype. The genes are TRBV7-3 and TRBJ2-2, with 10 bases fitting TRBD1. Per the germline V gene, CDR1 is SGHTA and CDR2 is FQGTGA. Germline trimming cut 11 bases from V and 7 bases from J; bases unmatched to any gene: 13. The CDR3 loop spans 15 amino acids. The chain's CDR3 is CASHPTGGEIGELFF. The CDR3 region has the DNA TGTGCCTCCCACCCGACAGGGGGCGAAATCGGGGAGCTGTTTTTT.

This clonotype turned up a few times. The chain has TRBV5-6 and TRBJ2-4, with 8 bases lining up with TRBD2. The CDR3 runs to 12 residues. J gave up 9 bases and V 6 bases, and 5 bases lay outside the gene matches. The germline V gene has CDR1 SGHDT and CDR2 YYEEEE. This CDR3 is CASNIAGTIQYF. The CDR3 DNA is TGTGCCAGCAACATAGCGGGAACCATTCAGTACTTC.

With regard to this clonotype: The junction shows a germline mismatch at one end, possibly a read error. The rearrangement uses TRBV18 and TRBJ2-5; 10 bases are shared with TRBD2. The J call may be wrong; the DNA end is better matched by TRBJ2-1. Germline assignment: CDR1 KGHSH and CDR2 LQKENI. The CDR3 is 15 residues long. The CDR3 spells CASPPPSGSRNEQFF. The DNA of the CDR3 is TGTGCCAGCCCACCCCCTAGCGGGAGTCGAAATGAGCAGTTCTTC.